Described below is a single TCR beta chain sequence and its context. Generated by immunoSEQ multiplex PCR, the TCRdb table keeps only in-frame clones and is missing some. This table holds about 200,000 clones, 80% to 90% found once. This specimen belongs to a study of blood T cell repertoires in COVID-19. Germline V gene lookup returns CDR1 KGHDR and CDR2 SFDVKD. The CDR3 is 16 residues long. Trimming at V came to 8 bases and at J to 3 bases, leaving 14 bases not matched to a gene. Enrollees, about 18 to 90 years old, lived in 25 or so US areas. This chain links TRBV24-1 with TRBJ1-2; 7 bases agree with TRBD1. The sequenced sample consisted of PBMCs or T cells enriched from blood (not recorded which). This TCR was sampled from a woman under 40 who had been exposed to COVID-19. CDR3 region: CATIAPGDSAYYGYTF. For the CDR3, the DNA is TGTGCCACCATAGCCCCCGGGGACAGCGCGTACTATGGCTACACCTTC.